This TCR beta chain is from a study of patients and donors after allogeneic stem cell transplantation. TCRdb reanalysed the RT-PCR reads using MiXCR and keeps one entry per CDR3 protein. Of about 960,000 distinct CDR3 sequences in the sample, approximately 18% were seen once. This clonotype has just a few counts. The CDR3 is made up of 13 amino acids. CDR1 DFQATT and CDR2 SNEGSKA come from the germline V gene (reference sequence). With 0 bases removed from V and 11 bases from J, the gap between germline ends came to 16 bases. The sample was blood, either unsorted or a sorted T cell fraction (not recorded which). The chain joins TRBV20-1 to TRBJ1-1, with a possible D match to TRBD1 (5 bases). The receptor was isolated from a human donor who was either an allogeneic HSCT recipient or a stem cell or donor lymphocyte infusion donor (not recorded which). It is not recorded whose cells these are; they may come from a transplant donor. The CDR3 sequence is CSARDSRVMAAFF. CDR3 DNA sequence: TGCAGTGCTAGAGATAGCAGGGTTATGGCGGCTTTCTTT.